This T cell receptor (beta chain) is from a study of blood T cell repertoires in COVID-19. Sequenced by immunoSEQ multiplex PCR; TCRdb stores in-frame clones only, minus some. The sample records about 50,000 clones, roughly nine tenths being singletons. CDR3 length: 15 amino acids. The ends lost 6 bases at V and 0 bases at J; junction bases unmatched: 5. Per the germline V gene, CDR1 is MNHEY and CDR2 is SVGAGI. The rearrangement joins TRBV6-5 to TRBJ2-3; TRBD1 aligns across 8 bases. This clonotype was obtained from a woman of 80 years or more with acute or convalescent COVID-19. The sequenced material came from peripheral blood. The CDR3 nucleotides are TGTGCCAGCAGAGGGACAGGCCCTAGCACAGATACGCAGTATTTT. Translated, it gives CASRGTGPSTDTQYF.